The TCR beta chain described here comes from a study of neurological immune-mediated disorders. Study conclusions and caveats: TCR clonal expansion peaked in HTLV-1-associated myelopathy patients and was lowest in multiple sclerosis patients.

This clonotype was seen ten or more times. Its matching antigen is unknown. TCRdb passed the 5' RACE reads through MiXCR, listing each CDR3 protein once. The data hold tens of thousands of distinct CDR3 sequences, with almost 4% observed a single time. The sample consisted of PBMCs. This receptor was taken from a man aged 25-45 years with multiple sclerosis.

The CDR3 coding sequence is TGCAGTGCTTCCGAGAGGGGGCGGGAGACCCAGTACTTC. Its translation is CSASERGRETQYF. The genes are TRBV20-1 and TRBJ2-5, with 7 bases that match TRBD1. Germline V gene lookup returns CDR1 DFQATT and CDR2 SNEGSKA (reference sequence). This CDR3 spans 13 amino acids. V lost 5 bases, J lost 5 bases, and 8 bases stayed unmatched.